This T cell receptor beta chain stems from a study of PD-1 blockade in classical Hodgkin lymphoma. All the patients suffered relapse after autologous stem cell transplantation, and brentuximab vedotin exposure differed. CDR3 length: 14 residues. Between the trimmed V and J ends, which lost 6 bases and 3 bases, there was a span of 14 bases. CDR1 and CDR2 (germline): MDHEN, SYDVKM. The assay was immunoSEQ multiplex PCR, and TCRdb's table has in-frame clones only and misses some. The table shows almost 100,000 clones, with 92% occurring only once. This specimen was peripheral blood mononuclear cells (PBMCs), taken at baseline. The receptor was derived from a human donor with classical Hodgkin lymphoma. This sequence joins TRBV28 and TRBJ1-2; D is uncertain. CDR3 bases: TGTGCCAGCAGAGATTCAGGCAGATACTATGGCTACACCTTC. Translating it yields CASRDSGRYYGYTF.